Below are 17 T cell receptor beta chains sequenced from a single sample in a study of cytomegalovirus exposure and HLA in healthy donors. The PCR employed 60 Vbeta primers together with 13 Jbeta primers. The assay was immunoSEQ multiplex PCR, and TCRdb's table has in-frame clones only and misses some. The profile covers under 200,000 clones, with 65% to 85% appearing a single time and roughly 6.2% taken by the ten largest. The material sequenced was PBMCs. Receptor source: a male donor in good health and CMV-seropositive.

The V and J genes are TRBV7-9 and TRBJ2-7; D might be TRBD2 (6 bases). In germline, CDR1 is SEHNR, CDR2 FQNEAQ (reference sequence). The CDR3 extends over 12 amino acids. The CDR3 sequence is CAILAPIGEQYF. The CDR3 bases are TGTGCTATCCTAGCGCCTATCGGGGAGCAGTACTTC. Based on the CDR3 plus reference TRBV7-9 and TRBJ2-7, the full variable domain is DTGVSQNPRHKITKRGQNVTFRCDPISEHNRLYWYRQTLGQGPEFLTYFQNEAQLEKSRLLSDRFSAERPKGSFSTLEIQRTEQGDSAMYLCAILAPIGEQYFGPGTRLTVT.

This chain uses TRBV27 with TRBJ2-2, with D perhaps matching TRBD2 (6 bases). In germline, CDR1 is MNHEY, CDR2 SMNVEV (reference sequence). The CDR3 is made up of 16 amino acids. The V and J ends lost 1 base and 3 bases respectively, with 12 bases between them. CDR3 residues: CASSLFGGLDTGELFF. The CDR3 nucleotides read TGTGCCAGCAGTTTATTTGGGGGACTTGACACCGGGGAGCTGTTTTTT.

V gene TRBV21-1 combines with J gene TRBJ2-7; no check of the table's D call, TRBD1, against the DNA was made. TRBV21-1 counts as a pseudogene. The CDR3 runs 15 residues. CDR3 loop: CASSPGTDFSYEQYF. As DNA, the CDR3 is TGTGCCAGCAGCCCCGGGACAGACTTCTCCTACGAGCAGTACTTC.

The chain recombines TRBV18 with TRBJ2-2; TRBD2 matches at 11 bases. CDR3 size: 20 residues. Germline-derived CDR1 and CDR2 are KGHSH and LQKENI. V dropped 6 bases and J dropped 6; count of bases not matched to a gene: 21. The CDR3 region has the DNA TGTGCCAGCTCCCCGGGGGGGGCTATGACTAGCGGGATCGGGGCCGGGGAGCTGTTTTTT. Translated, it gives CASSPGGAMTSGIGAGELFF.

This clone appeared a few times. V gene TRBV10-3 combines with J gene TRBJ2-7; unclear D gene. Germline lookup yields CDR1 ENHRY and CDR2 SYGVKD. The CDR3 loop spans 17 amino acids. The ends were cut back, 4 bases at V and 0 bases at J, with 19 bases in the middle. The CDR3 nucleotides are TGTGCCATCAGTGGGCCCCTGGGCCGCGAAAGCTCCTACGAGCAGTACTTC. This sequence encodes CAISGPLGRESSYEQYF.

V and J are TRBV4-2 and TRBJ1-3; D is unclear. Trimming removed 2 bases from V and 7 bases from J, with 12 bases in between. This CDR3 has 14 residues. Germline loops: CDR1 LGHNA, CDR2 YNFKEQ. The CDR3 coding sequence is TGTGCCAGCAGCCAAACGGGTGGTACGAACACCATATATTTT. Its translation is CASSQTGGTNTIYF.

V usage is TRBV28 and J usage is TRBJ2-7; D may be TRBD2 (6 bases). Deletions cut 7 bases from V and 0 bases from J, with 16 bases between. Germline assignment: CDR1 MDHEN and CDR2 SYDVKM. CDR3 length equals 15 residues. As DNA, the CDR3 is TGTGCCAGCATGAATTTAGCGGCAAGCTCCTACGAGCAGTACTTC. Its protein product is CASMNLAASSYEQYF.

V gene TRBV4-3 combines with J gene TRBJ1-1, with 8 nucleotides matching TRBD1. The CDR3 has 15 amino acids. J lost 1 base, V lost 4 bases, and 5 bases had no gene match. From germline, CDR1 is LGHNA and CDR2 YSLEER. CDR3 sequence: CASSPTGDGNTEAFF. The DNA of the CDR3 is TGCGCCAGCAGCCCGACAGGGGATGGGAACACTGAAGCTTTCTTT.

The CDR3 protein is CASSLGGRADTQYF. In nucleotides, the CDR3 is TGTGCCAGCAGCTTAGGAGGGAGGGCCGATACGCAGTATTTT. The rearrangement joins TRBV11-2 to TRBJ2-3; TRBD2 aligns across 7 bases. Germline assignment: CDR1 SGHAT and CDR2 FQNNGV. V lost 1 base, J lost 6 bases, and 4 bases stayed unmatched. The CDR3 is 14 amino acids.

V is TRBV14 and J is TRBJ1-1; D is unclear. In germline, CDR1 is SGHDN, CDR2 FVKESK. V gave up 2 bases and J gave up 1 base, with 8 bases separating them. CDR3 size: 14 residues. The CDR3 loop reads CASSQFSGNTEAFF. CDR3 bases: TGTGCCAGCAGCCAATTTTCAGGGAACACTGAAGCTTTCTTT.

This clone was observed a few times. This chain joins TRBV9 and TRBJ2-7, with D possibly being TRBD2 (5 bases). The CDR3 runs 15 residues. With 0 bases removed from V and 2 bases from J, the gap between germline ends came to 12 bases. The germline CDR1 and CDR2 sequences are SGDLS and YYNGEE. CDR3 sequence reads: CASSVAGGGAYEQYF. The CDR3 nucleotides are TGTGCCAGCAGCGTAGCTGGAGGCGGAGCCTACGAGCAGTACTTC.

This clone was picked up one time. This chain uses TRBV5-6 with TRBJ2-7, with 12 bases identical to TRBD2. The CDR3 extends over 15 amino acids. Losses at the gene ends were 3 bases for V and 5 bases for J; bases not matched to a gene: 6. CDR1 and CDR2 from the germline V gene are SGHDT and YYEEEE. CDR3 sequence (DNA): TGTGCCAGCAGCTCGAGACTAGCGGGAGACCACGAGCAGTACTTC. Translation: CASSSRLAGDHEQYF.

The CDR3: CASSPGLSDTQYF. DNA of the CDR3: TGTGCCAGCTCACCAGGGCTCTCAGATACGCAGTATTTT. The chain joins TRBV18 to TRBJ2-3; no clear D gene. CDR1 and CDR2 (germline): KGHSH, LQKENI. The CDR3 totals 13 residues. Trimming left V 2 bases short and J 4 bases short, with 7 bases between. The variable domain in full, completed from reference TRBV18 and TRBJ2-3, reads NAGVMQNPRHLVRRRGQEARLRCSPMKGHSHVYWYRQLPEEGLKFMVYLQKENIIDESGMPKERFSAEFPKEGPSILRIQQVVRGDSAAYFCASSPGLSDTQYFGPGTRLTVL.

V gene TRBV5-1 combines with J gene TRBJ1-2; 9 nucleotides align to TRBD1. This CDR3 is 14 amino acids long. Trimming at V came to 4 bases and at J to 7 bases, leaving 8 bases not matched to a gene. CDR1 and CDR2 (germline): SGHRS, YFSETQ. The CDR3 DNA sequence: TGCGCCAGCAGCGGGGGACAGGGCTCTCGTGGCTACACCTTC. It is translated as CASSGGQGSRGYTF.

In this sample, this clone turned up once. The CDR3 is CASRYIALIGETQYF. The CDR3, as DNA: TGTGCCAGCAGGTATATAGCGTTGATCGGGGAGACCCAGTACTTC. The V and J genes are TRBV6-5 and TRBJ2-5; maybe TRBD2 (5 bases). This CDR3 region has 15 residues. The germline V and J ends were trimmed by 6 bases and 5 bases, with 19 bases remaining between them. In germline, CDR1 is MNHEY, CDR2 SVGAGI.

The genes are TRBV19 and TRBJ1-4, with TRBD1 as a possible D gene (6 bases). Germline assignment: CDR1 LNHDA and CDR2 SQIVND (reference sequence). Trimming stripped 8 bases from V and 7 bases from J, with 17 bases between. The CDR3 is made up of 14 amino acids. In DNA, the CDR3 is TGTGCCAGTCAGCCGGGACATGGGGGTGAAAAACTGTTTTTT. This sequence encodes CASQPGHGGEKLFF.

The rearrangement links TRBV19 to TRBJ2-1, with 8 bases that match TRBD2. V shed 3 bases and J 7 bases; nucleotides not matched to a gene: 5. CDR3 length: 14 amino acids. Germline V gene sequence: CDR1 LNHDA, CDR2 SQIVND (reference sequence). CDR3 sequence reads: CASSMPGRVNEQFF. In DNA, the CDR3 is TGTGCCAGTAGTATGCCCGGGAGGGTAAATGAGCAGTTCTTC.